This T cell receptor beta chain was sequenced during a study of shared clonotypes between healthy human individuals. This CDR3 has 12 residues. J was trimmed by 3 bases and V by 5 bases; bases with no gene match: 1. Germline loops: CDR1 MNHNS, CDR2 SASEGT. In the naive CD8 group, cells lacked CD45RO and were positively selected for CCR7, so terminally differentiated effector memory CD45RA+ cells were left out. This clone was observed a single time. Repertoires were generated with immunoSEQ multiplex PCR, while TCRdb's copy carries only in-frame clones and drops some. The sample lists about 610,000 clones, 96% occurring once.

This TCR was recovered from a woman aged 30 to 39 in good health. Sequencing was carried out using naive CD8+ T cells sorted from blood. The J gene is TRBJ2-7, the V gene TRBV6-1, with 7 nucleotides matching TRBD1. This chain's CDR3 is CASSTGDYEQYF. CDR3 in DNA: TGTGCCAGCAGTACAGGGGACTACGAGCAGTACTTC.